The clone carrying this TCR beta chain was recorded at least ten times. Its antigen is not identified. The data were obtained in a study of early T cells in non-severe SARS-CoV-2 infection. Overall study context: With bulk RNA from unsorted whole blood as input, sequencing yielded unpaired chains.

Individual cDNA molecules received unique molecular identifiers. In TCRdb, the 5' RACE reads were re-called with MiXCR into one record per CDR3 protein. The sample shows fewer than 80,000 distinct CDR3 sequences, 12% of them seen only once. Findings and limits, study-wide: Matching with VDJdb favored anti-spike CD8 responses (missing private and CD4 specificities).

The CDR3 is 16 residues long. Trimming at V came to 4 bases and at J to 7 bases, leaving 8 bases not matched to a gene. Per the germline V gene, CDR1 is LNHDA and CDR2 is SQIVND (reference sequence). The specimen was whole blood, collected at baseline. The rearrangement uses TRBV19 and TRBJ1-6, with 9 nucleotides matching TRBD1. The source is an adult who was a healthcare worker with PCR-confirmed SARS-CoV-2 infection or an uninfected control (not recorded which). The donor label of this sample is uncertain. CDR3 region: CASSTTGGAGNSPLHF. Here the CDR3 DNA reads TGTGCCAGTAGTACTACAGGGGGCGCGGGGAATTCACCCCTCCACTTT.